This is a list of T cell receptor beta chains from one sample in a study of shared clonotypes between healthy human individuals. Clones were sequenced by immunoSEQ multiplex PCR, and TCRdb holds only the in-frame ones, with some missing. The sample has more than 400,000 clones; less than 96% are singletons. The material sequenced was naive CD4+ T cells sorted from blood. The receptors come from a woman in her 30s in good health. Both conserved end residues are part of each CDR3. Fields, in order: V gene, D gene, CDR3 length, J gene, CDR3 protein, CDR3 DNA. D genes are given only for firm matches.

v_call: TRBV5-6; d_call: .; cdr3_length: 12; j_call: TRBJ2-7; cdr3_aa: CASSLGAVEQYF; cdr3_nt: TGTGCCAGCAGCTTGGGGGCGGTCGAGCAGTACTTC
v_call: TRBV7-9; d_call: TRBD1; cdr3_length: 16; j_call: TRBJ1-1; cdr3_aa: CASSLGGTVPFTEAFF; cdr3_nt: TGTGCCAGCAGCTTAGGGGGGACAGTCCCCTTTACTGAAGCTTTCTTT
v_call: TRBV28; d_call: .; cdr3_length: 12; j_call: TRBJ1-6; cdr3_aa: CASSLVGSPLHF; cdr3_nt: TGTGCCAGCAGTTTAGTGGGTTCACCCCTCCACTTT
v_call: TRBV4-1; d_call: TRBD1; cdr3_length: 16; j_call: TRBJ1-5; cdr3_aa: CASSQIGGTANQPQHF; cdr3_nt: TGCGCCAGCAGCCAAATAGGAGGGACAGCCAATCAGCCCCAGCATTTT
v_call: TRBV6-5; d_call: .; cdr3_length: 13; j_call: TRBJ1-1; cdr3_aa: CASRRGRNTEAFF; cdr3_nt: TGTGCCAGCAGGCGAGGGCGGAACACTGAAGCTTTCTTT
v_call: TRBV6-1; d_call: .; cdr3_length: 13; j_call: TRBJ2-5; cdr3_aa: CASSERDQETQYF; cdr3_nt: TGTGCCAGCAGTGAAAGGGATCAAGAGACCCAGTACTTC
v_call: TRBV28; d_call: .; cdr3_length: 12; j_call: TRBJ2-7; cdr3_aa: CASRVGRGRQYF; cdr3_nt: TGTGCCAGCAGAGTCGGACGGGGAAGGCAGTACTTC
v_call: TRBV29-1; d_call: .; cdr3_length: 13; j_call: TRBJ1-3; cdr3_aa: CSVGGRTGNTIYF; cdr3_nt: TGCAGCGTGGGTGGAAGGACTGGAAACACCATATATTTT
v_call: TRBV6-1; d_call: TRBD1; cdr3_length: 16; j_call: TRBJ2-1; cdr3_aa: CASSGRTGATYNEQFF; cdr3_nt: TGTGCCAGCAGTGGGAGGACAGGGGCGACCTACAATGAGCAGTTCTTC
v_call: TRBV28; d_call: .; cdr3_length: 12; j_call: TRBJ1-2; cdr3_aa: CASGAVNYGYTF; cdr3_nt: TGTGCCAGCGGGGCGGTTAACTATGGCTACACCTTC
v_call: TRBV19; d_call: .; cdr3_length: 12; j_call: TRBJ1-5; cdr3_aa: CASSSYRMPQHF; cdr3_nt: TGTGCCAGTAGTAGTTATAGGATGCCCCAGCATTTT
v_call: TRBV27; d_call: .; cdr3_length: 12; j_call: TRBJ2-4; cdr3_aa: CASSLPGQLRYF; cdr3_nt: TGTGCCAGCAGTCTTCCGGGCCAGCTGAGGTACTTC